This entry lists 31 T cell receptor beta chains sequenced from one sample in a study of T cells in Graves' hyperthyroidism and ophthalmopathy (dated by TCRdb to the late 2010s). The library relied on multiplex PCR. Data came from an Illumina HiSeq 2000. The TCR beta CDR3 regions were amplified from the RNA transcripts. A first-round RT-PCR of the TCR CDR3 used the HTBI primer set with the Qiagen OneStep RT-PCR kit. TCRdb reanalyzed the raw reads on its own, using fastp at Q25 for trimming and MiXCR for clone calling, and kept in-frame beta chains. For every CDR3 protein sequence, its rows merge into one entry that carries the most common genes and DNA. Present in this sample are roughly 840,000 distinct CDR3 sequences, over 35% of which were seen just once. The biggest ten clones account for approximately 8.7% of the sample. Sequencing used blood. These receptors were obtained from a man aged 18 to 30 with Graves' hyperthyroidism.

The chain links TRBV6-6 to TRBJ2-2; D is tentatively TRBD1 or TRBD2 (5 bases each). The CDR3 length is 13 residues. Trimming left V 6 bases short and J 10 bases short, with 15 bases between. The germline V gene encodes CDR1 MNHNY and CDR2 SVGAGI (reference sequence). The CDR3, as DNA: TGTGCCAGCAGAGAACTTGGGGACGAGGAGCTGTTTTTT. As protein: CASRELGDEELFF.

This clonotype has just a few counts. The chain carries TRBV13 and TRBJ1-1, with 9 bases identical to TRBD1. This CDR3 has 16 amino acids. Unmatched junction bases numbered 4, after V lost 0 bases and J lost 2 bases. Germline CDR1 and CDR2: PRHDT and FYEKMQ (reference sequence). Written as DNA, the CDR3 is TGTGCCAGCAGCTTAGGCCTACAGGGGGCCAACACTGAAGCTTTCTTT. Protein product: CASSLGLQGANTEAFF.

This clonotype has only a few counts. The chain combines TRBV12-3 or TRBV12-4 with TRBJ1-1, with D tentatively TRBD1 (6 bases). The CDR3 sequence is 11 residues long. Trimming stripped 10 bases from V and 4 bases from J, with 10 bases between. The CDR3 protein is CAIQGGTEAFF. CDR3 bases: TGTGCCATACAGGGAGGCACTGAAGCTTTCTTT.

Notes on this clonotype: A much larger clone lies a single base off, so this may be a read error. It is likely a read error, because the conserved phenylalanine at the end of the CDR3 is missing. The chain has TRBV29-1 and TRBJ2-2; TRBD1 agrees at 8 bases. The CDR3 is made up of 13 amino acids. With V trimmed by 6 bases and J by 3 bases, 3 bases remained unmatched. Germline loops: CDR1 SQVTM, CDR2 ANQGSEA. CDR3 nucleotide sequence: TGCAGCGTGACACAGGGGGACACCGGGGAGCTGTTTATT. Its translation is CSVTQGDTGELFI.

This chain uses TRBV7-2 with TRBJ2-7; 14 bases agree with TRBD2. The CDR3 is 16 amino acids. Per germline, CDR1 SGHTA and CDR2 FQGNSA. J lost 2 bases, V lost 3 bases, and 3 bases had no gene match. CDR3 amino acids: CASSLQTSGRAYEQYF. CDR3 DNA sequence: TGTGCCAGCAGCTTGCAGACTAGCGGGAGGGCCTACGAGCAGTACTTC.

Ten or more counts support this clonotype. The V and J genes are TRBV7-8 and TRBJ2-7; D may be TRBD1 (6 bases). V lost 4 bases and J 6 bases, leaving 19 bases between the germline ends. Per germline, CDR1 SGHVS and CDR2 FQNEAQ. CDR3 length: 15 amino acids. This CDR3 reads CASSSGTSSRREQYF. The CDR3, as DNA: TGTGCCAGCAGCTCTGGGACAAGCTCACGTCGCGAGCAGTACTTC. The full variable domain, its missing parts supplied by reference TRBV7-8 and TRBJ2-7, is GAGVSQSPRYKVAKRGQDVALRCDPISGHVSLFWYQQALGQGPEFLTYFQNEAQLDKSGLPSDRFFAERPEGSVSTLKIQRTQQEDSAVYLCASSSGTSSRREQYFGPGTRLTVT.

Points on this clonotype: Being one base from a much bigger clone, this may be a read error. The chain joins TRBV9 to TRBJ1-2; tentatively, D is TRBD1 (5 bases). CDR3 size: 13 residues. The V gene's germline CDR1 is SGDLS and CDR2 YYNGEE. CDR3 protein: CASSYGGGAGCTF. The CDR3 DNA is TGTGCCAGCAGTTACGGGGGTGGCGCTGGCTGCACCTTC.

This clonotype was observed a few times. The chain combines TRBV7-8 with TRBJ2-2; TRBD2 aligns across 12 bases. J gave up 0 bases and V 5 bases, and 4 bases lay outside the gene matches. The CDR3 runs 17 residues. The germline V gene encodes CDR1 SGHVS and CDR2 FQNEAQ. The CDR3 nucleotides are TGTGCCAGCAGCCCGGGACTAGCGGGCCCGAACACCGGGGAGCTGTTTTTT. Translating it yields CASSPGLAGPNTGELFF.

The chain joins TRBV7-8 to TRBJ1-4; 9 positions agree with TRBD1. V gave up 0 bases and J gave up 8 bases; unmatched junction bases: 7. This CDR3 region has 16 residues. Germline V gives CDR1 SGHVS, CDR2 FQNEAQ. CDR3 region: CASSLASGQGPEKLFF. In nucleotides, the CDR3 is TGTGCCAGCAGCTTAGCGAGCGGACAGGGGCCGGAAAAACTGTTTTTT.

V usage is TRBV7-2 and J usage is TRBJ2-2; 7 bases are shared with TRBD2. The CDR3 has 16 amino acids. Germline V CDR1 and CDR2: SGHTA, FQGNSA. The junction had 10 bases not matched to a gene; V was cut back by 4 bases and J by 5 bases. The CDR3 protein is CASSYGGFGLTGELFF. CDR3 sequence (DNA): TGTGCCAGCAGCTACGGGGGGTTCGGTCTGACCGGGGAGCTGTTTTTT.

This chain links TRBV2 with TRBJ1-1; a weak D match, TRBD1 (5 bases). This CDR3 is 17 amino acids long. In germline, CDR1 is SNHLY, CDR2 FYNNEI. V was pared by 7 bases and J by 1 base, with 22 bases between. The CDR3 DNA follows: TGTGCCAGCACTGCGGGAAGGGGCGGGTTTGGGAACACTGAAGCTTTCTTT. It is translated as CASTAGRGGFGNTEAFF.

This clonotype was detected ten times or more. This chain uses TRBV7-8 with TRBJ1-5; tentatively, D is TRBD1 (6 bases). The CDR3 has 14 amino acids. Germline V CDR1 and CDR2: SGHVS, FQNEAQ. The ends were cut back, 6 bases at V and 0 bases at J, with 9 bases in the middle. The CDR3 spells CASRLGASNQPQHF. The CDR3 region has the DNA TGTGCCAGCAGGCTGGGGGCTAGCAATCAGCCCCAGCATTTT. Filled out from reference TRBV7-8 and TRBJ1-5, the complete variable domain reads GAGVSQSPRYKVAKRGQDVALRCDPISGHVSLFWYQQALGQGPEFLTYFQNEAQLDKSGLPSDRFFAERPEGSVSTLKIQRTQQEDSAVYLCASRLGASNQPQHFGDGTRLSIL.

This clonotype has a single count. V gene TRBV29-1 combines with J gene TRBJ1-5; D may be TRBD1 (6 bases). Germline V gene lookup returns CDR1 SQVTM and CDR2 ANQGSEA. This CDR3 region has 12 residues. The ends were cut back, 4 bases at V and 7 bases at J, with 11 bases in the middle. The chain's CDR3 is CSVVVGGQPQHF. CDR3 bases: TGCAGCGTTGTTGTGGGGGGCCAGCCCCAGCATTTT.

CDR3 sequence: CAISESAGGENYGYTF. The CDR3 region has the DNA TGTGCCATCAGTGAGTCGGCAGGGGGGGAGAACTATGGCTACACCTTC. The chain carries TRBV10-3 and TRBJ1-2; TRBD1 matches 7 bases. V shed 0 bases and J 2 bases; nucleotides not matched to a gene: 6. Germline V CDR1 and CDR2: ENHRY, SYGVKD. The CDR3 totals 16 residues.

This clonotype was recorded at least ten times. The chain joins TRBV2 to TRBJ1-6; D possibly corresponds to TRBD1 (6 bases). Trimming removed 4 bases from V and 0 bases from J, with 10 bases in between. The CDR3 is 16 amino acids. CDR1 is SNHLY, CDR2 FYNNEI, per germline. CDR3 region: CASSATGSSYNSPLHF. CDR3 DNA: TGTGCCAGCAGTGCCACAGGGAGCTCCTATAATTCACCCCTCCACTTT.

This clonotype has a handful of counts. The chain is built from TRBV7-2 and TRBJ1-3; D may be TRBD1 (5 bases). The V end was cut by 1 base, the J end by 0 bases, with 16 bases between. Per the germline V gene, CDR1 is SGHTA and CDR2 is FQGNSA. The CDR3 loop spans 18 amino acids. CDR3 residues: CASSLVPSTDSSGNTIYF. DNA for the CDR3: TGTGCCAGCAGCTTAGTTCCCTCAACAGACAGCTCTGGAAACACCATATATTTT. The variable domain in full, with the rest retrieved from reference TRBV7-2 and TRBJ1-3, is GAGVSQSPSNKVTEKGKDVELRCDPISGHTALYWYRQSLGQGLEFLIYFQGNSAPDKSGLPSDRFSAERTGGSVSTLTIQRTQQEDSAVYLCASSLVPSTDSSGNTIYFGEGSWLTVV.

To note about this clonotype: Its ends do not fully match the called genes, so a read error is possible. The rearrangement uses TRBV7-8 and TRBJ1-5; tentatively, D is TRBD1 (5 bases). The CDR3 covers 17 residues. Germline CDR1 SGHVS, CDR2 FQNEAQ. The CDR3 coding sequence is TGCGCCAGCAGCCAAGGGATCCGGGACTCCCTTAATCAGCCCCAGCATTTT. Its protein is CASSQGIRDSLNQPQHF.

This chain uses TRBV7-9 with TRBJ1-2; D call uncertain. The CDR3 loop spans 13 amino acids. Per germline, CDR1 SEHNR and CDR2 FQNEAQ (reference sequence). V was pared by 3 bases and J by 7 bases, with 12 bases between. This CDR3 reads CASSFGGFGGYTF. CDR3 DNA sequence: TGTGCCAGCAGCTTCGGAGGGTTCGGTGGCTACACCTTC.

Details on this clonotype: A much larger clone sits a single nucleotide away, making a read error possible. The chain links TRBV10-3 to TRBJ1-3, with D possibly matching TRBD1 (6 bases). This CDR3 contains 11 residues. Germline loops: CDR1 ENHRY, CDR2 SYGVKD. CDR3 in DNA: TGTGCCATCAGAGGGGGAAACACCATACATTTT. Its protein product is CAIRGGNTIHF.

This clonotype showed up just a few times. The J gene is TRBJ1-6, the V gene TRBV6-5; TRBD1 aligns across 9 bases. J gave up 13 bases and V 0 bases, and 7 bases lay outside the gene matches. Per the germline V gene, CDR1 is MNHEY and CDR2 is SVGAGI. This CDR3 spans 15 amino acids. The CDR3 coding sequence is TGTGCCAGCAGTTACTCTAGACAGGGGGTCGAGCCCCTCCACTTT. It encodes CASSYSRQGVEPLHF.

In its sample, this clonotype was seen many times. The V call is TRBV7-2, the J call TRBJ2-7; TRBD2 aligns across 11 bases. Unmatched junction bases numbered 0, after V lost 3 bases and J lost 2 bases. There are 14 residues in the CDR3. CDR1 is SGHTA and CDR2 is FQGNSA in the germline V gene. The CDR3 reads CASSFSGGAYEQYF. CDR3 sequence (DNA): TGTGCCAGCAGCTTTAGCGGGGGGGCCTACGAGCAGTACTTC.

DNA for the CDR3: TGTGCCAGCAGAGATTATAGGGAAGAGACCCAGTACTTC. Translating gives CASRDYREETQYF. This sequence joins TRBV25-1 and TRBJ2-5; D ambiguous. The V end was cut by 6 bases, the J end by 3 bases, with 11 bases between. Germline V gene sequence: CDR1 MGHDK, CDR2 SYGVNS. The CDR3 runs 13 residues.

Many counts were recorded for this clonotype. The chain has TRBV20-1 and TRBJ1-4; D is ambiguous. Deletions cut 1 base from V and 8 bases from J, with 5 bases between. There are 11 residues in the CDR3. Germline V gene sequence: CDR1 DFQATT, CDR2 SNEGSKA (reference sequence). CDR3 sequence reads: CSARGNEKLFF. The CDR3 DNA is TGCAGTGCTAGAGGCAACGAAAAACTGTTTTTT.

V usage is TRBV10-2 and J usage is TRBJ2-7; D is undetermined. Germline V gene lookup returns CDR1 WSHSY and CDR2 SAAADI. V dropped 0 bases and J dropped 9 bases, with 9 bases sitting between them. This CDR3 has 12 residues. The CDR3 bases are TGCGCCAGCAGTGAGTCGAGATATGTGCAGTACTTC. Amino acids: CASSESRYVQYF.

This chain uses TRBV5-1 with TRBJ1-1; 7 bases fit TRBD1. The V gene end was trimmed by 0 bases and the J gene end by 2 bases; junction bases not matched to a gene: 4. The CDR3 length is 15 residues. CDR1 and CDR2 from the germline V gene are SGHRS and YFSETQ. CDR3 in DNA: TGCGCCAGCAGCTTGGGGGACAGAGAAAACACTGAAGCTTTCTTT. Translation gives CASSLGDRENTEAFF. Full variable domain (missing parts from reference TRBV5-1 and TRBJ1-1): KAGVTQTPRYLIKTRGQQVTLSCSPISGHRSVSWYQQTPGQGLQFLFEYFSETQRNKGNFPGRFSGRQFSNSRSEMNVSTLELGDSALYLCASSLGDRENTEAFFGQGTRLTVV.

The chain links TRBV7-6 to TRBJ2-2; D gene uncertain. Germline V lookup: CDR1 SGHVS, CDR2 FNYEAQ. Between the trimmed V and J ends, which lost 3 bases and 8 bases, there was a span of 16 bases. This CDR3 comprises 15 residues. The CDR3 loop is CASSLERWNGGELFF. CDR3 DNA sequence: TGTGCCAGCAGCTTGGAACGATGGAATGGAGGGGAGCTGTTTTTT.

CDR3 loop: CASSLGQLGPSDEQYF. The DNA of the CDR3 is TGTGCCAGCAGCTTAGGCCAGTTGGGACCTTCGGACGAGCAGTACTTC. V is TRBV7-9 and J is TRBJ2-7; D is possibly TRBD1 or TRBD2 (5 bases each). Germline assignment: CDR1 SEHNR and CDR2 FQNEAQ (reference sequence). V was cut by 1 base and J by 5 bases, with 18 bases left in between. The CDR3 length is 16 residues. Combining the CDR3 with reference TRBV7-9 and TRBJ2-7 gives the whole variable domain DTGVSQNPRHKITKRGQNVTFRCDPISEHNRLYWYRQTLGQGPEFLTYFQNEAQLEKSRLLSDRFSAERPKGSFSTLEIQRTEQGDSAMYLCASSLGQLGPSDEQYFGPGTRLTVT.

The gene calls are TRBV6-5 and TRBJ2-6; 9 bases are shared with TRBD1. J lost 4 bases, V lost 5 bases, and 6 bases had no gene match. This CDR3 is built from 16 residues. In germline, CDR1 is MNHEY, CDR2 SVGAGI. This CDR3 reads CASSVQGAGGANVLTF. CDR3 in DNA: TGTGCCAGCAGTGTACAGGGGGCAGGGGGGGCCAACGTCCTGACTTTC.

Of note for this clonotype: A junction boundary mismatches the germline segment, possibly from a read error. The CDR3 here is CASSVGGRTYGQYF. The CDR3 nucleotides are TGTGCCAGCAGCGTAGGGGGCAGGACCTACGGGCAGTACTTC. J is TRBJ2-7 and V is TRBV9; TRBD1 is a possible D gene (5 bases). From germline, CDR1 is SGDLS and CDR2 YYNGEE. The CDR3 runs 14 residues.

This clonotype has only a few counts. V and J are TRBV5-8 and TRBJ2-7; D perhaps matches TRBD1 (5 bases). The CDR3 sequence is 15 residues long. CDR1 SGHTS and CDR2 YDEGEE come from the germline V gene. V was pared by 0 bases and J by 1 base, with 11 bases between. In DNA form, the CDR3 reads TGTGCCAGCAGCTTGGACAGGACACAGTCCTACGAGCAGTACTTC. Its protein product is CASSLDRTQSYEQYF.

This clonotype was observed once. Since a much larger clone is just one base distant, this may be a read error. V is TRBV11-2 and J is TRBJ2-2; D unresolved. The V gene lost 5 bases and the J gene lost 8 bases, with 21 bases spanning the gap. The germline gives CDR1 SGHAT, CDR2 FQNNGV. This CDR3 has 16 residues. The CDR3 is CASSPAAGHDRGELFF. The CDR3 coding sequence is TGTGCCAGCAGCCCAGCCGCCGGGCACGATAGAGGGGAGCTGTTTTTT.